Each of the 15 T cell receptor beta chains below was sequenced from the same sample in a study of cytomegalovirus exposure and HLA in healthy donors. This PCR relied on a set of 60 Vbeta primers and 13 Jbeta primers. The table came from immunoSEQ multiplex PCR; TCRdb's copy has only in-frame clones and leaves some out. The sample consists of 75,000 to 95,000 clones, roughly 63% of them appearing once. Sequencing used PBMCs. The receptors come from a woman aged 50 to 65 in good health and CMV-seropositive.

This clone was counted only a few times. The V gene is TRBV4-2, the J gene TRBJ2-5; 8 positions agree with TRBD2. The CDR3 is 17 residues long. The V gene's germline CDR1 is LGHNA and CDR2 YNFKEQ. Trimming removed 0 bases from V and 2 bases from J; junction bases left unmatched: 8. This CDR3 reads CASSQDLSGGEQETQYF. CDR3 nucleotide sequence: TGTGCCAGCAGCCAAGATTTAAGCGGGGGAGAACAAGAGACCCAGTACTTC.

This clone was detected only a few times. The rearrangement links TRBV18 to TRBJ2-5, with 8 bases fitting TRBD1. Per germline, CDR1 KGHSH and CDR2 LQKENI. The length of the CDR3 is 15 residues. V shed 3 bases and J 2 bases; nucleotides not matched to a gene: 5. The CDR3 sequence: CASSPGGTGQETQYF. Here the CDR3 DNA reads TGTGCCAGCTCACCCGGAGGGACAGGACAAGAGACCCAGTACTTC.

This clone was seen a handful of times. This sequence joins TRBV19 and TRBJ2-3; no clear D gene. Trimming left V 3 bases short and J 2 bases short, with 9 bases between. The CDR3 runs to 14 residues. Germline V CDR1 and CDR2: LNHDA, SQIVND (reference sequence). The CDR3 DNA reads TGTGCCAGTAGTATGATACTTCTCACAGATACGCAGTATTTT. Amino acid sequence: CASSMILLTDTQYF.

The chain is built from TRBV6-6 and TRBJ2-2; 7 nucleotides agree with TRBD2. Unmatched junction bases numbered 2, after V lost 3 bases and J lost 1 base. The CDR3 runs 15 residues. Germline-derived CDR1 and CDR2 are MNHNY and SVGAGI (reference sequence). CDR3 bases: TGTGCCAGCAGTTATGGGGGGGGGAACACCGGGGAGCTGTTTTTT. It translates to CASSYGGGNTGELFF.

This clone was seen once. This chain uses TRBV5-5 with TRBJ1-1; TRBD1 is a possible D gene (5 bases). V dropped 0 bases and J dropped 8 bases, with 11 bases sitting between them. CDR1 and CDR2 from the germline V gene are SGHKS and YYEKEE (reference sequence). The CDR3 is 13 amino acids. DNA for the CDR3: TGTGCCAGCAGCTTGGAGGGAAGGACAGAAGCTTTCTTT. This encodes CASSLEGRTEAFF.

About this clone: The junction does not match germline at one end; this may be a read error. The chain carries TRBV7-9 and TRBJ2-4; the D gene is possibly TRBD2 (7 bases). CDR3 length: 14 residues. Germline V gene data show CDR1 as SEHNR and CDR2 as FQNEAQ (reference sequence). CDR3 DNA sequence: TGTTCCAGCAGCCGCGGGGGCGCTAAAAACATTCAGTACTTC. Translating gives CSSSRGGAKNIQYF.

V usage is TRBV7-2 and J usage is TRBJ2-2; 8 nucleotides line up with TRBD1. V was pared by 2 bases and J by 6 bases, with 2 bases of the junction left unmatched. CDR3 length: 14 amino acids. Germline V lookup: CDR1 SGHTA, CDR2 FQGNSA. The CDR3 reads CASSLQGAAGELFF. CDR3 bases: TGTGCCAGCAGCTTACAGGGGGCGGCCGGGGAGCTGTTTTTT. Full variable domain (missing parts from reference TRBV7-2 and TRBJ2-2): GAGVSQSPSNKVTEKGKDVELRCDPISGHTALYWYRQSLGQGLEFLIYFQGNSAPDKSGLPSDRFSAERTGGSVSTLTIQRTQQEDSAVYLCASSLQGAAGELFFGEGSRLTVL.

The chain has TRBV19 and TRBJ2-5; perhaps TRBD2 as D (5 bases). Germline V gives CDR1 LNHDA, CDR2 SQIVND (reference sequence). V shed 4 bases and J shed 5 bases, with 8 bases lying between them. CDR3 length equals 12 residues. CDR3 sequence: CASSTGWETQYF. CDR3 DNA sequence: TGTGCCAGTAGTACGGGGTGGGAGACCCAGTACTTC. The complete variable domain, with remaining parts taken from reference TRBV19 and TRBJ2-5, reads DGGITQSPKYLFRKEGQNVTLSCEQNLNHDAMYWYRQDPGQGLRLIYYSQIVNDFQKGDIAEGYSVSREKKESFPLTVTSAQKNPTAFYLCASSTGWETQYFGPGTRLLVL.

This clone was picked up one time. The genes are TRBV7-2 and TRBJ2-5; TRBD1 is a possible D gene (7 bases). From germline, CDR1 is SGHTA and CDR2 FQGNSA. The CDR3 is 15 amino acids. With 2 bases removed from V and 3 bases from J, the gap between germline ends came to 13 bases. CDR3 sequence (DNA): TGTGCCAGCAGCTTACAGGGGGGCCTTGAAGAGACCCAGTACTTC. Translation: CASSLQGGLEETQYF.

This chain connects TRBV5-1 to TRBJ1-4; D uncertain. This CDR3 is built from 15 residues. V was shortened by 4 bases and J by 7 bases, with 17 bases between the two germline ends. Germline assignment: CDR1 SGHRS and CDR2 YFSETQ. The CDR3, as DNA: TGCGCCAGCAGCCCGGCGGCTCCGGGTGGTGAAAAACTGTTTTTT. Amino acids: CASSPAAPGGEKLFF.

The chain has TRBV6-6 and TRBJ1-2, with 7 bases aligning to TRBD1. The ends lost 4 bases at V and 0 bases at J; junction bases unmatched: 5. CDR1 is MNHNY and CDR2 is SVGAGI in the germline V gene (reference sequence). The CDR3 has 15 residues. CDR3 sequence reads: CASSLNRGANYGYTF. DNA for the CDR3: TGTGCCAGCAGTTTGAACAGGGGAGCTAACTATGGCTACACCTTC.

The rearrangement joins TRBV5-5 to TRBJ2-7; D is possibly TRBD1 (5 bases). The CDR3 is 13 amino acids. CDR1 is SGHKS, CDR2 YYEKEE, per germline (reference sequence). The V and J ends lost 2 bases and 3 bases respectively, with 9 bases between them. The CDR3 nucleotides are TGTGCCAGCAGCTTTTCCAGGGACTACGAGCAGTACTTC. Translating gives CASSFSRDYEQYF.

To note about this clone: Additional DNA sequences in this sample encode the identical CDR3. The rearrangement uses TRBV13 and TRBJ1-1, with 8 bases aligning to TRBD1. The J segment lost 1 base and the V segment lost 5 bases, leaving 6 bases of the junction unmatched. The CDR3 covers 15 residues. Germline-derived CDR1 and CDR2 are PRHDT and FYEKMQ (reference sequence). The CDR3 reads CASSLRQGPNTEAFF. The CDR3 bases are TGTGCCAGCAGCCTAAGACAGGGGCCGAACACTGAAGCTTTCTTT.

The genes are TRBV5-6 and TRBJ1-2; TRBD1 aligns across 8 bases. V lost 4 bases, J lost 0 bases, and 14 bases stayed unmatched. The CDR3 totals 18 residues. The V gene's germline CDR1 is SGHDT and CDR2 YYEEEE. Here the CDR3 reads CASSTEWTGTLANYGYTF. The CDR3 DNA reads as TGTGCCAGCAGCACCGAATGGACAGGGACTTTAGCTAACTATGGCTACACCTTC.

J is TRBJ1-5 and V is TRBV19; no reliable D call. Between the trimmed V and J ends, which lost 7 bases and 4 bases, there was a span of 8 bases. The CDR3 contains 12 residues. Germline V gene sequence: CDR1 LNHDA, CDR2 SQIVND (reference sequence). CDR3 residues: CASTQSNQPQHF. As DNA, the CDR3 is TGTGCCAGTACGCAGTCAAATCAGCCCCAGCATTTT.